This is a list of T cell receptor beta chains from one sample in a study of vaccination and CD4 T cells after COVID-19. These receptors' antigens are unknown. One entry per CDR3 protein, called by TCRdb with MiXCR from the PCR reads. The sample has approximately 8,000 distinct CDR3 sequences, approximately 49% seen once. Sequencing was carried out using CD4+ T cells from blood, cultured in vitro. Every receptor here comes from a human donor in good health. The CDR3 runs from the conserved cysteine through the conserved F or W. The D gene is left open where the match is weak. Some rows have no size entry. The others give once, few or many, or a class for an expanded clone.

J: TRBJ2-7; length: 13; V: TRBV19; D: .; size: .; DNA: TGTGCCAGCACCAAGAGGGGAAGAAGCGAGCAGTACTTC; CDR3: CASTKRGRSEQYF
J: TRBJ2-1; length: 14; V: TRBV7-6; D: .; size: few; DNA: TGTGCCAGCAGCCTCCGGACAGACGGCAATGAGCAGTTCTTC; CDR3: CASSLRTDGNEQFF
J: TRBJ1-1; length: 15; V: TRBV19; D: .; size: .; DNA: TGTGCCAGTAGTATCTGGGCAGCGATGAACACTGAAGCTTTCTTT; CDR3: CASSIWAAMNTEAFF
J: TRBJ1-2; length: 12; V: TRBV29-1; D: .; size: .; DNA: TGCAGCGTTTTTGTTGGCGCCGATGGCTACACCTTC; CDR3: CSVFVGADGYTF
J: TRBJ1-1; length: 15; V: TRBV20-1; D: .; size: .; DNA: TGCAGTGCTAGACCTCCGGGCGGGAGAGGGACTGAAGCTTTCTTT; CDR3: CSARPPGGRGTEAFF
J: TRBJ1-1; length: 11; V: TRBV7-2; D: .; size: few; DNA: TGTGCCAGCAGCTTGGCGGAAGAAGCTTTCTTT; CDR3: CASSLAEEAFF
J: TRBJ1-3; length: 15; V: TRBV7-9; D: .; size: few; DNA: TGTGCCAGCAGCCTCCCGCTAAGGCTTGGAAACACCATATATTTT; CDR3: CASSLPLRLGNTIYF
J: TRBJ1-6; length: 15; V: TRBV7-2; D: .; size: few; DNA: TGTGCCAGCAGCTTAGGTGCAGGGGCTGGTTCACCCCTCCACTTT; CDR3: CASSLGAGAGSPLHF
J: TRBJ2-7; length: 17; V: TRBV21-1; D: .; size: .; DNA: TGTGCCAGCAGCAAAACCGCGAAGGGGCTGAACGGCTACGAGCAGTACTTC; CDR3: CASSKTAKGLNGYEQYF
J: TRBJ2-2; length: 12; V: TRBV20-1; D: .; size: few; DNA: TGCAGTGCTGGGGTCTTCGGAAGGGAGCTGTTTTTT; CDR3: CSAGVFGRELFF
J: TRBJ2-2; length: 15; V: TRBV12-3/TRBV12-4; D: TRBD1; size: .; DNA: TGTGCCAGCACCGGGACAGCTCCGAAGAAGGGGGAGCTGTTTTTT; CDR3: CASTGTAPKKGELFF
J: TRBJ1-1; length: 15; V: TRBV28; D: .; size: .; DNA: TGTGCCAGCAGTTTCGGGTTTCAGGGATCTGCTGAAGCTTTCTTT; CDR3: CASSFGFQGSAEAFF
J: TRBJ2-7; length: 11; V: TRBV6-2/TRBV6-3; D: .; size: .; DNA: TGTGCCAGAACCGGGACCCCGGAGCAGTACTTC; CDR3: CARTGTPEQYF
J: TRBJ2-3; length: 14; V: TRBV2; D: TRBD2; size: few; DNA: TGTGCCAGCACTAGCGGGGGGTTGACAGATACGCAGTATTTT; CDR3: CASTSGGLTDTQYF
J: TRBJ2-1; length: 15; V: TRBV6-4; D: TRBD2; size: .; DNA: TGTGCCAGCAGTGTTTCTAGCGGGACCTACAATGAGCAGTTCTTC; CDR3: CASSVSSGTYNEQFF
J: TRBJ2-2; length: 16; V: TRBV25-1; D: .; size: medium-sized; DNA: TGTGCCAGCAGTGCCCGTGGGGGCCTGAGCACCGGGGAGCTGTTTTTT; CDR3: CASSARGGLSTGELFF
J: TRBJ2-7; length: 14; V: TRBV7-2; D: .; size: few; DNA: TGTGCCAGCAGCTTAGTTTGGTCGGTCTACGAGCAGTACTTC; CDR3: CASSLVWSVYEQYF
J: TRBJ2-3; length: 14; V: TRBV19; D: .; size: .; DNA: TGTGCCAGTAGTATAGCCCCCGACACAGATACGCAGTATTTT; CDR3: CASSIAPDTDTQYF
J: TRBJ2-1; length: 15; V: TRBV4-1; D: TRBD2; size: .; DNA: TGCGCCAGCAGCCCTGTCAGCGGGGGGGCCGGGGAGCAGTTCTTC; CDR3: CASSPVSGGAGEQFF
J: TRBJ2-5; length: 19; V: TRBV7-2; D: TRBD2; size: .; DNA: TGTGCCAGCAGCTTAACCCGCCCTTGGGGCGGGGGGGCGGGAGAGACCCAGTACTTC; CDR3: CASSLTRPWGGGAGETQYF
J: TRBJ2-5; length: 15; V: TRBV20-1; D: TRBD2; size: few; DNA: TGCAGTGCTAGCGAGACTAGCGGGAGAGAAGAGACCCAGTACTTC; CDR3: CSASETSGREETQYF
J: TRBJ1-2; length: 14; V: TRBV6-2/TRBV6-3; D: .; size: .; DNA: TGTGCCAGCAGTTCCTCCTCAGGGATAGGTGGCTACACCTTC; CDR3: CASSSSSGIGGYTF
J: TRBJ1-2; length: 13; V: TRBV7-6; D: .; size: .; DNA: TGTGCCAGCAGCTTCAGTGGGGGTTATGGCTACACCTTC; CDR3: CASSFSGGYGYTF
J: TRBJ2-6; length: 19; V: TRBV6-5; D: .; size: .; DNA: TGTGCCAGCAGTTACAGTCTAGGCGGACTAAGCTCTGGGGCCAACGTCCTGACTTTC; CDR3: CASSYSLGGLSSGANVLTF
J: TRBJ1-5; length: 13; V: TRBV2; D: .; size: .; DNA: TGTGCCAGCAGTGGTTATAGCAATCAGCCCCAGCATTTT; CDR3: CASSGYSNQPQHF
J: TRBJ1-6; length: 15; V: TRBV27; D: .; size: few; DNA: TGTGCCAGCAGTTTTCTAGGACCAAATAATTCACCCCTCCACTTT; CDR3: CASSFLGPNNSPLHF
J: TRBJ1-1; length: 18; V: TRBV19; D: TRBD1; size: once; DNA: TGTGCCAGTAGTATCGCCGGGACAGGTGTGGGGGGCTTCGCTGAAGCTTTCTTT; CDR3: CASSIAGTGVGGFAEAFF
J: TRBJ1-5; length: 14; V: TRBV5-4; D: .; size: .; DNA: TGTGCCAGCAGCAAGGGGGGAGAGGATCAGCCCCAGCATTTT; CDR3: CASSKGGEDQPQHF
J: TRBJ1-1; length: 15; V: TRBV18; D: TRBD1; size: few; DNA: TGTGCCAGCTCACTTAAACAGGGGGTTGACACTGAAGCTTTCTTT; CDR3: CASSLKQGVDTEAFF
J: TRBJ1-5; length: 12; V: TRBV20-1; D: .; size: .; DNA: TGCAGTGCTGGAGATAGCAATCAGCCCCAGCATTTT; CDR3: CSAGDSNQPQHF
J: TRBJ2-3; length: 15; V: TRBV20-1; D: TRBD2; size: few; DNA: TGCAGTGCTAGAAAGCCGGGCGGGAGGGTGGATACGCAGTATTTT; CDR3: CSARKPGGRVDTQYF
J: TRBJ1-3; length: 11; V: TRBV7-6; D: .; size: .; DNA: TGTGCCAGCAGCTCTGGAAACACCATATATTTT; CDR3: CASSSGNTIYF
J: TRBJ1-3; length: 15; V: TRBV7-2; D: TRBD1; size: few; DNA: TGTGCCAGCAGCTTAGCAGCAGGGGGCGGAAACACCATATATTTT; CDR3: CASSLAAGGGNTIYF
J: TRBJ1-1; length: 15; V: TRBV6-5; D: .; size: .; DNA: TGTGCCAGCAGTTACGCCGGGGGGCGGACCTTTGAAGCTTTCTTT; CDR3: CASSYAGGRTFEAFF
J: TRBJ2-4; length: 13; V: TRBV30; D: .; size: .; DNA: TGTGCCTGGAGTGGACAGAGTGTTGACATTCAGTACTTC; CDR3: CAWSGQSVDIQYF
J: TRBJ2-1; length: 18; V: TRBV15; D: TRBD2; size: once; DNA: TGTGCCACCAGCTCCAGGACTAGCGGGGGGACCCACAGGTATGAGCAGTTCTTC; CDR3: CATSSRTSGGTHRYEQFF
J: TRBJ1-1; length: 11; V: TRBV6-1; D: .; size: few; DNA: TGTGCCAGCATAGGGACCGGTGAAGCTTTCTTT; CDR3: CASIGTGEAFF
J: TRBJ1-1; length: 11; V: TRBV2; D: .; size: .; DNA: TGTGCCAGCAGTGGAGACACTGAAGCTTTCTTT; CDR3: CASSGDTEAFF
J: TRBJ1-6; length: 13; V: TRBV20-1; D: .; size: few; DNA: TGCAGTGCTAGAGGCAGGGTCGATTCACCCCTCCACTTT; CDR3: CSARGRVDSPLHF